This entry is about one T cell receptor beta chain. This clonotype was detected ten times or more. The antigen it binds to is not known. One base away there is no much larger clone; base qualities are not given. This specimen comes from a study of regulatory T cells in long-lasting Graves disease (dated by TCRdb to the early 2020s). Context from the whole study: Patients with newly diagnosed Graves' disease had been on antithyroid drugs for under 3 months. Persistent Graves' disease patients were compared with newly diagnosed Graves' disease patients by peripheral blood TCR sequencing and RNA sequencing. The study was registered as a clinical trial and conducted in China. A total of roughly 35 samples underwent TCR sequencing: some 13 from persistent and about 20 from newly diagnosed Graves' disease patients.

Overall study outcomes, separate from this receptor: Patients with persistent disease shared more public clonotypes (roughly 2,900) than newly diagnosed patients did (around 1,000). Because the primary lesion, thyroid tissue, could not be accessed, the study looked at peripheral blood alone. Persistent disease showed preferential use of TRBV28, TRBJ1-2 and TRBJ2-5, whereas newly diagnosed disease favored TRBV20-1 and TRBJ2-1. As a limitation, the authors acknowledged that the small sample size may reduce accuracy. Lower TCR Shannon entropy and fewer highly expanded clones were observed in persistent Graves' disease patients than in newly diagnosed patients, which suggested clonal expansion. Sequencing and analysis were limited to the TCR beta chain.

Sample time point, as interpreted from the label and publication: newly diagnosed GD, antithyroid drugs for less than 3 months. For both TCR sequencing and RNA sequencing, RNA was extracted from PBMCs using TRIzol. The diagnosis of Graves' disease followed American Thyroid Association guidelines. The patients came from an endocrinology department in Xi'an, China. From each patient, about 9 milliliters of peripheral blood was collected into an EDTA anticoagulant tube. Ficoll Paque Plus density gradient separation was used to isolate PBMCs, and no further T cell sorting was done. An Agilent 2100 Bioanalyzer and agarose gel were used to assess RNA quality, and a NanoDrop 2000 was used to measure RNA concentration. Including cysteine and phenylalanine, the CDR3 has 14 amino acids. Of all the DNA, just the CDR3 is kept, 42 bases in frame from base 1. The junction shows trimming of 5 bases on V and 2 bases on J, plus 12 bases between the germline ends. For CDR1 and CDR2, the germline V gene lists SGHAT and FQNNGV.

Library construction relied on multiplex PCR. The sample was run on an Illumina HiSeq 4000. To build TCR beta libraries, CDR3 regions were amplified by Arm-PCR using iRepertoire HTBI primers. Before sequencing, the PCR products underwent gel purification. Per the source publication's procedure: Gene usage analysis of CDR3 amino acid clonotypes relied on the 62 TRBV and over 13 TRBJ segments identified across samples. Filtered high-quality paired reads were merged into contigs using COPE and FqMerger. BLAST was used to align contigs to IMGT TRBV, TRBD and TRBJ reference genes, with CDR3 defined following IMGT. Any clonotype with a frequency above 0.1% was counted as a highly expanded clone. Repertoire diversity was measured by Shannon entropy, and V-J evenness by the Gini coefficient. Public clonotypes were defined as clonotypes shared by more than one individual. The raw public data were reprocessed by TCRdb itself: fastp quality trimming at Q25, MiXCR clonotype calling, in-frame beta chains only. Rows merge per CDR3 protein into single entries with the most common DNA and genes. The V and J calls reflect TCRdb's pipeline rather than the authors' work. Recorded for this sample are some 250,000 distinct CDR3 sequences; 15% to 20% of them occurred a single time. Of the sample, around 13% falls within the top ten clones.

This same sample was also taken into another study, of T cells in Graves' hyperthyroidism and ophthalmopathy. Per the second study: Graves' hyperthyroidism was defined as stable when no progression to ophthalmopathy occurred over 18 months of follow-up. Hyperthyroidism patients were aged 18 to 65 years and newly diagnosed, with disease duration of less than 2 months. The study excluded patients with uncontrolled infections, other autoimmune diseases, pregnancy or lactation. Clinical symptoms, serum thyroxine and TRAb, thyroid ultrasound, and orbital computed tomography formed the basis for the diagnoses. The TCR CDR3 was subjected to a first round of RT-PCR using the HTBI primer set and the Qiagen OneStep RT-PCR kit. Most expanded thyroid clonotypes (frequency above 0.001) were also detected in blood, a finding suggesting that blood repertoires may reflect thyroid immune responses. Ophthalmopathy was separated from stable hyperthyroidism by a 13 V-J signature model, with approximately 90% sensitivity and just over 81% specificity obtained in cross-validation and 80%/75% obtained in testing. In validation, progression to ophthalmopathy was predicted by the model with nearly 71% sensitivity and 72% to 85% specificity, a median of about 6 months before onset. A discovery cohort of about a hundred patients, 43 with Graves' ophthalmopathy and 55 to 65 with stable Graves' hyperthyroidism, was used to find distinguishing TCR V-J signatures. Prospective prediction of ophthalmopathy was tested in an independent validation cohort consisting of 18 to 20 hyperthyroidism patients and around 16 patients who later progressed to ophthalmopathy. The roughly 91 discovery patients were randomly divided into training and test sets at a 7:3 ratio. In several Graves' hyperthyroidism patients, the study also compared T-cell repertoires from thyroid tissue with T-cell repertoires from blood. After blood sampling, hyperthyroidism patients were treated with methimazole at a starting dose of 30 mg daily, and ophthalmopathy patients were treated with high-dose intravenous methylprednisolone. The libraries were constructed in a second round of multiplex PCR and then size-selected and purified. The libraries were sequenced on an Illumina HiSeq2000 using paired-end 100 bp reads. SOAPnuke was used to process the raw data, removing reads that contained adapters or uncalled bases, had a mean Phred below 15, or lacked an exact match to the constant primer or identifier. High-quality paired reads were merged using COPE v1.2.5, and each unique nucleotide sequence was defined as a clonotype. MiTCR v1.1 was used to align the clonotypes against IMGT TRBV, TRBD and TRBJ reference segments. The analysis included only V-J combinations with a frequency above 0.0001, which together covered over 98% of the repertoires. A TCS score was defined as the ratio of F50 (clonal expansion) to E x V (chaos), with BLOSUM62-based TCRdist applied between CDR3 peptides within each V-J. Welch's t-statistics and random forest reduced fewer than 550 V-J features to some 14, which were used in a naive Bayes classifier (R e1071). Sample size was not statistically predetermined, and investigators were not blinded to group allocation. According to the paper, TCR Vbeta CDR3 sequencing was carried out on 120 to 150 peripheral blood samples, which came from 40 to 45 ophthalmopathy, under 85 hyperthyroidism and approximately 17 progressor patients.

The receptor was derived from a woman in her twenties or thirties with Graves disease. Donor details come from another sample of the same person, matched by shared clones. The chain was built from TRBV11-2 and TRBJ2-5; TRBD2 could be the D gene, as 7 bases match. The sequenced sample was peripheral blood mononuclear cells (PBMCs), obtained at new diagnosis, from a patient treated with antithyroid drugs. In nucleotides, the sequence is TGTGCCAGCAGCCCTGGGGGGGCTCAAGAGACCCAGTACTTC. Its translation reads: CASSPGGAQETQYF. Supplemented by the reference TRBV11-2 and TRBJ2-5 proteins around the CDR3, the complete variable domain is EAGVAQSPRYKIIEKRQSVAFWCNPISGHATLYWYQQILGQGPKLLIQFQNNGVVDDSQLPKDRFSAERLKGVDSTLKIQPAKLEDSAVYLCASSPGGAQETQYFGPGTRLLVL.